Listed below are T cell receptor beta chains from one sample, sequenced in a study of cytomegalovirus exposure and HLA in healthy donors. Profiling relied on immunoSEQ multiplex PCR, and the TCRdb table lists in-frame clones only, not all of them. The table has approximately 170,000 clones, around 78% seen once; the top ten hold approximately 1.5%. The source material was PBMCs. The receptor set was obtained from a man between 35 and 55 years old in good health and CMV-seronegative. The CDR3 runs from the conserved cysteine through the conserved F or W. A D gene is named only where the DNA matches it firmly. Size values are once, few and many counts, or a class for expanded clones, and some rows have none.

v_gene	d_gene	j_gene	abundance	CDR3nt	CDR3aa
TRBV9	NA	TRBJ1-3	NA	TGTGCCAGCAGCGTCGGGTCCAGAGTACTGACTGGAAACACCATATATTTT	CASSVGSRVLTGNTIYF
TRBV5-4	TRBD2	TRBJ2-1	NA	TGTGCCAGCAGCTCTGGGACTAGCGGGAGAAATGAGCAGTTCTTC	CASSSGTSGRNEQFF
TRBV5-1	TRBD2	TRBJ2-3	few	TGCGCCAGCAGCCCCAGCGGGAGGGCTTCGGGCACAGATACGCAGTATTTT	CASSPSGRASGTDTQYF
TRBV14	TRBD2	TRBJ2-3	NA	TGTGCCAGCAGCCAAATCAGTGCGGGAGCTCTTACGCAGTATTTT	CASSQISAGALTQYF
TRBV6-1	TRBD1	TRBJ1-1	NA	TGTGCCAGCAGTGAAAGCGGGACAGGCACTGAAGCTTTCTTT	CASSESGTGTEAFF
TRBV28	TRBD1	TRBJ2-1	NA	TGTGCCAGCAGTTACGGGACAGGGTGGAACAATGAGCAGTTCTTC	CASSYGTGWNNEQFF
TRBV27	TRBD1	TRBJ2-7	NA	TGTGCCAGCAGCCCCCGACAGGGCGCCGAGCAGTACTTC	CASSPRQGAEQYF
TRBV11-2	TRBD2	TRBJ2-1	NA	TGTGCCAGCAGCTACTTAGCGGGTACTTGGAATGAGCAGTTCTTC	CASSYLAGTWNEQFF
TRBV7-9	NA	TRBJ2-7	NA	TGTGCCAGCAGCTCCCGACAGACCATCTCCTACGAGCAGTACTTC	CASSSRQTISYEQYF
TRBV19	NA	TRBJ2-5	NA	TGTGCCAGTAGTTTCAGACAGGCAGAGACCCAGTACTTC	CASSFRQAETQYF
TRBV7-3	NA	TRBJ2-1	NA	TGTGCCAGCAGCTTAGGTGGCGGGGCCGGCAATGAGCAGTTCTTC	CASSLGGGAGNEQFF
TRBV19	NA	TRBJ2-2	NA	TGTGCCAGTAGTATAGACCTTACCGGGGAGCTGTTTTTT	CASSIDLTGELFF
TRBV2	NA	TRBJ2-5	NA	TGTGCCAGCAGTGAAGTTATGGAGACCCAGTACTTC	CASSEVMETQYF
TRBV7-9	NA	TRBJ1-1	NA	TGTGCCAGCAGCCCGCCCGGGTTACCAACTGAAGAAGCTTTCTTT	CASSPPGLPTEEAFF
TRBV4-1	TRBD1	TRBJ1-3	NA	TGCGCCAGCAGCCAGTTGGGGACAGGGATTATAGGAAACACCATATATTTT	CASSQLGTGIIGNTIYF
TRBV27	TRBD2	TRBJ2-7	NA	TGTGCCAGCAGTGTCGGACTAGCCGGCGAGCAGTACTTC	CASSVGLAGEQYF
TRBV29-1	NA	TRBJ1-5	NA	TGCAGCGTATTAACAGGGTCGGGACAGCCCCAGCATTTT	CSVLTGSGQPQHF
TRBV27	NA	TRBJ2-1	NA	TGTGCCAGCAGTTCGATTGGGCGATCCTCCTACAATGAGCAGTTCTTC	CASSSIGRSSYNEQFF
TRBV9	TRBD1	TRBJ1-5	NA	TGTGCCAGCAGCGCCGGACAGGGGGCGGATCAGCCCCAGCATTTT	CASSAGQGADQPQHF
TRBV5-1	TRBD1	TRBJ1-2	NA	TGCGCCAGCAGCCCCCAGGACAGGGGGAACTATGGCTACACCTTC	CASSPQDRGNYGYTF
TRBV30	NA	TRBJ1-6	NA	TGTGCCTGCACTGGGGCGGGGCAGATAAATTCACCCCTCCACTTT	CACTGAGQINSPLHF
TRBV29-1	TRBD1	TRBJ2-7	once	TGCAGCGCACGGACAGGGGTCTCCTACGAGCAGTACTTC	CSARTGVSYEQYF
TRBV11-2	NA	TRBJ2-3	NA	TGTGCCAGCAGCGATAGCGGCGACACAGATACGCAGTATTTT	CASSDSGDTDTQYF
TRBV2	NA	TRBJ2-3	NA	TGTGCCAGCAGTGACTCAGCGGACACAGATACGCAGTATTTT	CASSDSADTDTQYF
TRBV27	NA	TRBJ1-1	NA	TGTGCCAGCAGTCTCGTTGAAAGCGACACTGAAGCTTTCTTT	CASSLVESDTEAFF
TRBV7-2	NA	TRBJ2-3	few	TGTGCCAGCAGCTATGGAGGATTCACAGATACGCAGTATTTT	CASSYGGFTDTQYF
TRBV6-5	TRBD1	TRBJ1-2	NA	TGTGCCAGCAGTTACCCTGGACAGGGAGAAAAGGGCTACACCTTC	CASSYPGQGEKGYTF
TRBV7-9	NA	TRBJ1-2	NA	TGTTCCAGCTTCGAAGTGTGGAGGACAGATGGCTACACCTTC	CSSFEVWRTDGYTF